This record looks at one TCR beta chain sequence and its context. This record comes from a study of blood T cell repertoires in COVID-19. Overall study context: Donors in the United States, Italy and Spain gave samples during acute or convalescent COVID-19. T cells, B-cell-depleted T cells, or PBMCs provided the cDNA or gDNA that served as material.

Followed longitudinally, the Seattle patients had been enrolled during active infection. V was trimmed by 2 bases and J by 2 bases, leaving 7 bases between them. This CDR3 has 14 residues. Looked up from germline, CDR1 is SGHTA and CDR2 is FQGNSA. Per the authors' pipeline: How many nucleated cells were present was estimated from reference gene primer amplification. The protocol was immunoSEQ multiplex PCR, while the TCRdb copy is restricted to in-frame clones and leaves out a portion. V and J calls and clone size are those listed in that table; D and trimming were worked out from the DNA. The repertoire holds roughly 180,000 clones, with around 74% as singletons.

The sequence was collected from a woman aged 55-70 years with COVID-19, enrolled during active disease. The material sequenced was peripheral blood. The chain is built from TRBV7-2 and TRBJ1-3; D is unclear. The CDR3 DNA reads TGTGCCAGCAGCTTAAATAGAGCTGGAAACACCATATATTTT. This gives the protein CASSLNRAGNTIYF.